Listed here are 12 T cell receptor beta chains from one sample, sequenced in a study of tumor-infiltrating lymphocytes in primary liver carcinoma. Germline DNA was also extracted, and blood RNA was taken from unsorted whole blood. The authors made TCR beta cDNA from around 500 ng total RNA with a constant-region primer. Employing slightly modified ARM-PCR, three nested multiplex PCR rounds were run, and these gave rise to the TCR beta libraries. TRBV1-TRBV30 forward primers paired with a C-beta reverse primer were used in the first two PCR rounds, which ran approximately 10 cycles each. A single record per CDR3 protein comes from TCRdb applying MiXCR to the multiplex PCR reads. Of about 350,000 distinct CDR3 sequences listed, about 65% were seen once; the top ten hold about 6%. The sample taken for sequencing was peripheral blood. These receptors came from a middle-aged man with primary liver carcinoma and hepatitis B virus infection.

In this sample, this clonotype turned up many times. The chain links TRBV11-2 to TRBJ2-7; perhaps TRBD2 as D (5 bases). V lost 6 bases, J lost 0 bases, and 9 bases lay in between. Germline lookup yields CDR1 SGHAT and CDR2 FQNNGV. The CDR3 has 13 amino acids. The DNA for the CDR3 is TGTGCCAGCAGTTCCGGACTCTCCTACGAGCAGTACTTC. Its translation: CASSSGLSYEQYF.

This clonotype has just a few counts. The V and J genes are TRBV10-3 and TRBJ2-5, with TRBD1 matching over 10 bases. The J segment lost 3 bases and the V segment lost 4 bases, leaving 2 bases of the junction unmatched. CDR1 is ENHRY, CDR2 SYGVKD, per germline. This CDR3 has 14 amino acids. DNA for the CDR3: TGTGCCATCAGTGTGGGACAGGGGAAAGAGACCCAGTACTTC. It encodes CAISVGQGKETQYF.

In this sample, this clonotype turned up a few times. The rearrangement uses TRBV5-4 and TRBJ2-7; TRBD2 is a possible D gene (5 bases). The germline CDR1 and CDR2 sequences are SGHNT and YYREEE (reference sequence). This CDR3 has 15 amino acids. V gave up 3 bases and J gave up 7 bases, with 20 bases separating them. CDR3 DNA: TGTGCCAGCAGCTCTGGGGTTGCGATCTCGGGGGAGCAGTACTTC. Its translation is CASSSGVAISGEQYF.

The sample holds one count of this clonotype. A clone one base away is much larger, so this may be a read error. V usage is TRBV29-1 and J usage is TRBJ2-3, with 7 bases identical to TRBD1. Germline values: CDR1 SQVTM, CDR2 ANQGSEA. Germline trimming cut 6 bases from V and 0 bases from J; bases unmatched to any gene: 6. The CDR3 loop spans 14 amino acids. The CDR3 spells CSVVGQMSTDTQYF. CDR3 DNA sequence: TGCAGCGTGGTGGGACAGATGAGCACAGATACGCAGTATTTT.

This clonotype came up many times. J is TRBJ2-5 and V is TRBV6-1, with TRBD2 matching over 8 bases. Losses at the gene ends were 6 bases for V and 3 bases for J; bases not matched to a gene: 9. Germline V CDR1 and CDR2: MNHNS, SASEGT. This CDR3 has 15 residues. The chain's CDR3 is CASRVPGLGKETQYF. CDR3 DNA sequence: TGTGCCAGCAGAGTCCCGGGACTAGGCAAAGAGACCCAGTACTTC.

On this clonotype itself: The junction departs from germline at one end; a sequencing error may be responsible. This chain joins TRBV29-1 and TRBJ2-2; 12 positions agree with TRBD2. The CDR3 loop spans 15 amino acids. CDR1 is SQVTM, CDR2 ANQGSEA, per germline. The CDR3 spells CSPRLAGAKTGELFF. Here the CDR3 DNA reads TGCAGCCCCCGACTAGCGGGAGCGAAAACCGGGGAGCTGTTTTTT.

A note on this clonotype: Without the conserved terminal phenylalanine or tryptophan, this CDR3 likely stems from a read error. V usage is TRBV4-3 and J usage is TRBJ2-2, with unresolved D. The ends were cut back, 3 bases at V and 1 base at J, with 6 bases in the middle. Germline CDR1 and CDR2: LGHNA and YSLEER. This CDR3 has 14 residues. CDR3: CASSQTLNTGELFL. In nucleotides, the CDR3 is TGCGCCAGCAGCCAGACATTGAACACCGGGGAGCTGTTTCTT.

As regards this clonotype: A much larger clone is a single base away; this may be a read error. The CDR3 sequence: CVSKAGGKTQYF. CDR3 coding DNA: TGTGTCAGCAAGGCAGGGGGAAAGACCCAGTACTTC. The V and J genes are TRBV6-5 and TRBJ2-5, with TRBD1 matching 7 bases. Germline CDR1 and CDR2: MNHEY and SVGAGI. This CDR3 is 12 amino acids long.

This clonotype has just a few counts. The J gene is TRBJ2-7, the V gene TRBV5-4; 7 nucleotides align to TRBD1. CDR3 size: 15 residues. Germline assignment: CDR1 SGHNT and CDR2 YYREEE (reference sequence). V gave up 0 bases and J gave up 4 bases; unmatched junction bases: 7. The CDR3: CASSLARGRGYEQYF. The CDR3 DNA reads as TGTGCCAGCAGCTTGGCTCGGGGCAGGGGGTACGAGCAGTACTTC.

As to this clonotype: The CDR3 ends on some other residue instead of the conserved phenylalanine or tryptophan, so this is likely a read error. The rearrangement uses TRBV5-1 and TRBJ2-1; D might be TRBD1 or TRBD2, each matching 6 bases. The CDR3 covers 15 residues. V lost 7 bases to trimming and J lost 7 bases, with 21 bases between them. Germline CDR1 SGHRS, CDR2 YFSETQ. The CDR3 coding sequence is TGCGCCAGCTCACCTGGGGGGCCCCTGTATAATGAGCAGTTCTCC. This translates into CASSPGGPLYNEQFS.

CDR3 DNA: TGTGCCAGCAGTTACTTAATAATCGGTAGACTAGCGGGGATCTCCTACGAGCAGTACTTC. It yields the protein CASSYLIIGRLAGISYEQYF. The V gene is TRBV6-6, the J gene TRBJ2-7, with TRBD2 identical over 11 bases. The V and J ends lost 1 base and 0 bases, in that order; junction bases with no gene match: 14. Germline V gene sequence: CDR1 MNHNY, CDR2 SVGAGI (reference sequence). This CDR3 region has 20 residues.

The CDR3 here is CSIVPGFSYQETQYF. The CDR3 nucleotides read TGCAGCATTGTCCCAGGGTTTTCGTACCAAGAGACCCAGTACTTC. V is TRBV29-1 and J is TRBJ2-5, with D possibly TRBD1 on 5 matching bases. Per germline, CDR1 SQVTM and CDR2 ANQGSEA. The CDR3 runs 15 residues. Trimming took 8 bases from V and 0 from J, leaving 19 bases between them.